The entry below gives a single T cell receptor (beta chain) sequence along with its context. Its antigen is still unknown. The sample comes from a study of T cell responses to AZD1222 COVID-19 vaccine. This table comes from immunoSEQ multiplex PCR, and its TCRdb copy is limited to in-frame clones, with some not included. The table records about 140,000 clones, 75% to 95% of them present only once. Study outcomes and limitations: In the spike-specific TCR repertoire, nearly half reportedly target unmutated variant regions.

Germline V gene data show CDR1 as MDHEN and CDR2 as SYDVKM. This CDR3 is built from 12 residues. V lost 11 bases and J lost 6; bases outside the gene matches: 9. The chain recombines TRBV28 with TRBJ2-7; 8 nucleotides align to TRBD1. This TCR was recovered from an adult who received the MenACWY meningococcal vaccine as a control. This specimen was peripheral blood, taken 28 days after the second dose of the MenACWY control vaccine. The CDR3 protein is CAGMGRGREQYF. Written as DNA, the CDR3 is TGTGCCGGTATGGGCAGGGGGCGCGAGCAGTACTTC. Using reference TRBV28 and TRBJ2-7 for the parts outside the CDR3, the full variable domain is DVKVTQSSRYLVKRTGEKVFLECVQDMDHENMFWYRQDPGLGLRLIYFSYDVKMKEKGDIPEGYSVSREKKERFSLILESASTNQTSMYLCAGMGRGREQYFGPGTRLTVT.